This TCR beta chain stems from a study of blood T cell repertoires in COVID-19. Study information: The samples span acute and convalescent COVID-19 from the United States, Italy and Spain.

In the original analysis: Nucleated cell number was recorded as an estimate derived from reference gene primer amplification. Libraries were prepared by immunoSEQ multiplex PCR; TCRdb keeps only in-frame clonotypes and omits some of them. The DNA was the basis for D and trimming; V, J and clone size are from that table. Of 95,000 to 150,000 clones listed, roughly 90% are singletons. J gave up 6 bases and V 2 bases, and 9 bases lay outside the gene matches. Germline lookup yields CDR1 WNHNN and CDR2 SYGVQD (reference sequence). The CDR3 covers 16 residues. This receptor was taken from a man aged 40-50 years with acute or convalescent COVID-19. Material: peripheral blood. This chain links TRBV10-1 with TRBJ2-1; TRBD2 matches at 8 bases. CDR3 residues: CASSEPQSGGGNEQFF. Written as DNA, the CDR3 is TGCGCCAGCAGTGAGCCCCAGTCGGGGGGGGGCAATGAGCAGTTCTTC.